Here is one TCR beta chain with its context. Its antigen is not identified. This entry comes from a study of monozygotic twins with cystic fibrosis. Study information: Approximately 2.8 micrograms of fragmented DNA underwent about 14 PCR cycles for library preparation. Broader study findings: V usage most resembled the co-twin in 13 of 16 pairs.

Produced via immunoSEQ multiplex PCR; TCRdb's table is partial and in-frame only. The table lists 25,000 to 35,000 clones, roughly 80% of them singletons. With 7 bases removed from V and 1 base from J, the gap between germline ends came to 10 bases. CDR1 is MNHEY and CDR2 is SVGAGI in the germline V gene. CDR3 length: 13 amino acids. The chain joins TRBV6-5 to TRBJ1-1; a weak D match, TRBD1 (5 bases). This sequence was found in a girl aged 2-15 years with cystic fibrosis. Sample: blood. CDR3 in amino acids: CASTERGNTEAFF. As DNA, the CDR3 is TGTGCCAGCACGGAAAGGGGGAACACTGAAGCTTTCTTT.